The 19 T cell receptor beta chains given below trace back to one sample, sequenced in a study of T cells after yellow fever vaccination. TCRdb re-analysed the 5' RACE reads in MiXCR, keeping a single row per CDR3 protein. Here the sample spans a few hundred thousand distinct CDR3 sequences, 7.5% to 9% being singletons. The specimen comprised PBMCs, sampled on the day of the first yellow fever vaccination. The receptors stem from a man aged 18 to 35 who received the YFV17D yellow fever vaccine.

The genes are TRBV15 and TRBJ2-3, with 11 nucleotides matching TRBD1. This CDR3 contains 14 residues. The germline CDR1 and CDR2 sequences are LNHNV and YYDKDF (reference sequence). The V and J ends lost 5 bases and 7 bases, in that order; junction bases with no gene match: 5. For the CDR3, the DNA is TGTGCCACCAGCCGAGGGACAGGGGGTAATACGCAGTATTTT. Translation: CATSRGTGGNTQYF. Drawing the rest from reference TRBV15 and TRBJ2-3, the complete variable domain is DAMVIQNPRYQVTQFGKPVTLSCSQTLNHNVMYWYQQKSSQAPKLLFHYYDKDFNNEADTPDNFQSRRPNTSFCFLDIRSPGLGDTAMYLCATSRGTGGNTQYFGPGTRLTVL.

This clonotype was counted between two and nine times. The rearrangement links TRBV12-3 or TRBV12-4 to TRBJ1-2, with D possibly TRBD1 on 5 matching bases. There are 15 residues in the CDR3. Trimming removed 3 bases at V and 8 bases at J, with 19 bases between. The CDR3 coding sequence is TGTGCCAGCAGTTTGAACCAGGGTATCGGGCGAGGCTACACCTTC. Translating it yields CASSLNQGIGRGYTF.

This clonotype came up many times. The genes are TRBV7-2 and TRBJ1-6; no clear D. From germline, CDR1 is SGHTA and CDR2 FQGNSA. Deletions cut 1 base from V and 10 bases from J, with 5 bases between. The CDR3 has 12 residues. Here the CDR3 DNA reads TGTGCCAGCAGCTTAGTGGGGTCACCCCTCCACTTT. Translating it yields CASSLVGSPLHF.

This clonotype came up a few times. The CDR3 sequence is CASSPGQSDGYTF. CDR3 nucleotides: TGTGCCAGCAGCCCCGGACAGTCGGATGGCTACACCTTC. The chain recombines TRBV3-1 with TRBJ1-2, with D tentatively TRBD1 (6 bases). Per the germline V gene, CDR1 is LGHDT and CDR2 is YNNKEL (reference sequence). Trimming removed 4 bases from V and 6 bases from J, with 12 bases in between. The CDR3 contains 13 residues.

This clonotype was observed a handful of times. V usage is TRBV3-1 and J usage is TRBJ1-1; D gene unclear. This CDR3 region has 15 residues. Germline V gives CDR1 LGHDT, CDR2 YNNKEL (reference sequence). Between the trimmed V and J ends, which lost 1 base and 5 bases, there was a span of 14 bases. The chain's CDR3 is CASSQVRYPGTEAFF. The CDR3 DNA is TGTGCCAGCAGCCAAGTTCGTTATCCCGGGACTGAAGCTTTCTTT.

In this sample, this clonotype turned up a few times. V usage is TRBV29-1 and J usage is TRBJ1-2; 8 positions agree with TRBD1. CDR1 SQVTM and CDR2 ANQGSEA come from the germline V gene. There are 12 residues in the CDR3. The ends lost 4 bases at V and 9 bases at J; junction bases unmatched: 7. The DNA for the CDR3 is TGCAGCGTTGGATTGGACAGGGAGAGCTACACCTTC. It codes for CSVGLDRESYTF.

In this sample, this clonotype turned up a few times. V is TRBV5-4 and J is TRBJ2-7; D ambiguous. The CDR3 has 15 amino acids. Germline V gene data show CDR1 as SGHNT and CDR2 as YYREEE (reference sequence). Trimming removed 7 bases at V and 5 bases at J, with 22 bases between. For the CDR3, the DNA is TGTGCCAGCTCTAACTCCCTGGGGTTCGCCCACGAGCAGTACTTC. Encoded protein: CASSNSLGFAHEQYF.

This clonotype came up a few times. J is TRBJ2-5 and V is TRBV9, with D hard to call. The germline V gene has CDR1 SGDLS and CDR2 YYNGEE. The CDR3 has 11 residues. V was clipped by 5 bases and J by 3 bases, with 5 bases between them. CDR3 loop: CASRAEETQYF. DNA of the CDR3: TGTGCCAGCAGGGCAGAAGAGACCCAGTACTTC.

The CDR3 DNA reads as TGTGCCAGCAGTTTATATGCAGGGGGCGCATACGCAAAACTGTTTTTT. Its translation is CASSLYAGGAYAKLFF. The V and J genes are TRBV28 and TRBJ1-4; 8 positions agree with TRBD1. V lost 1 base and J lost 10; bases outside the gene matches: 11. The CDR3 extends over 16 amino acids. Looked up from germline, CDR1 is MDHEN and CDR2 is SYDVKM.

This clonotype was detected only a few times. The V call is TRBV20-1, the J call TRBJ2-1, with D possibly being TRBD2 (7 bases). The CDR3 covers 14 residues. V was cut by 5 bases and J by 7 bases, with 18 bases left in between. CDR1 is DFQATT, CDR2 SNEGSKA, per germline (reference sequence). CDR3 coding DNA: TGCAGTGCTCCTGTTGGGGGGGCCCTAAATGAGCAGTTCTTC. This gives the protein CSAPVGGALNEQFF.

This clonotype was detected many times. V and J are TRBV19 and TRBJ1-6, with 8 bases that match TRBD1. The CDR3 has 13 amino acids. V lost 9 bases and J lost 7; bases outside the gene matches: 5. Germline V gene sequence: CDR1 LNHDA, CDR2 SQIVND (reference sequence). CDR3 sequence: CASGQGGNSPLHF. Written as DNA, the CDR3 is TGTGCCAGCGGACAGGGCGGGAATTCACCCCTCCACTTT.

This chain joins TRBV15 and TRBJ2-5, with TRBD1 matching 8 bases. The J segment lost 7 bases and the V segment lost 8 bases, leaving 12 bases of the junction unmatched. The CDR3 has 14 residues. CDR1 and CDR2 from the germline V gene are LNHNV and YYDKDF (reference sequence). In DNA, the CDR3 is TGTGCCACCCTAAACCCGACAGGGACAGGGACCCAGTACTTC. This translates into CATLNPTGTGTQYF. The whole variable domain, filled in from reference TRBV15 and TRBJ2-5, reads DAMVIQNPRYQVTQFGKPVTLSCSQTLNHNVMYWYQQKSSQAPKLLFHYYDKDFNNEADTPDNFQSRRPNTSFCFLDIRSPGLGDTAMYLCATLNPTGTGTQYFGPGTRLLVL.

This chain joins TRBV11-2 and TRBJ2-1; D is unclear. This CDR3 spans 15 amino acids. Per germline, CDR1 SGHAT and CDR2 FQNNGV. V dropped 5 bases and J dropped 1 base, with 12 bases sitting between them. CDR3 region: CASSLRAGSYNEQFF. For the CDR3, the DNA is TGTGCCAGCAGCCTCCGGGCAGGTTCCTACAATGAGCAGTTCTTC.

The rearrangement links TRBV27 to TRBJ1-5; D uncertain. Germline-derived CDR1 and CDR2 are MNHEY and SMNVEV (reference sequence). The ends were cut back, 6 bases at V and 3 bases at J, with 15 bases in the middle. The CDR3 has 15 amino acids. DNA of the CDR3: TGTGCCAGCAGCCCAGTAGACCTCTACAATCAGCCCCAGCATTTT. Protein product: CASSPVDLYNQPQHF.

This chain links TRBV5-1 with TRBJ2-3, with 7 bases that match TRBD1. With V trimmed by 4 bases and J by 1 base, 9 bases remained unmatched. The CDR3 is 16 residues long. Germline V gene data show CDR1 as SGHRS and CDR2 as YFSETQ. CDR3 in amino acids: CASSPRLTGGTDTQYF. The CDR3 DNA follows: TGCGCCAGCAGCCCTAGATTAACAGGGGGCACAGATACGCAGTATTTT.

The chain couples TRBV7-9 to TRBJ2-5; D might be TRBD1 (5 bases). Germline V gives CDR1 SEHNR, CDR2 FQNEAQ (reference sequence). The length of the CDR3 is 11 residues. V gave up 5 bases and J gave up 5 bases, with 6 bases separating them. CDR3 DNA sequence: TGTGCCAGCAGCGGACACGAGACCCAGTACTTC. It is translated as CASSGHETQYF.

The rearrangement joins TRBV4-1 to TRBJ2-1, with D maybe TRBD2 (7 bases). V shed 0 bases and J shed 2 bases, with 11 bases lying between them. Germline values: CDR1 MGHRA, CDR2 YSYEKL. The CDR3 contains 16 residues. CDR3 DNA sequence: TGCGCCAGCAGCCAAGATCGGGGGGCACCCTACAATGAGCAGTTCTTC. This sequence encodes CASSQDRGAPYNEQFF.

This clonotype occurred a few times. The rearrangement uses TRBV11-2 and TRBJ2-3, with 8 bases lining up with TRBD1. CDR1 is SGHAT and CDR2 is FQNNGV in the germline V gene. CDR3 length equals 14 residues. J lost 4 bases, V lost 5 bases, and 5 bases had no gene match. The CDR3 reads CASSKGQGADTQYF. The CDR3 coding sequence is TGTGCCAGCAGCAAAGGACAGGGCGCAGATACGCAGTATTTT.

This clonotype came up a few times. V is TRBV20-1 and J is TRBJ1-1; D not certain. The CDR3 has 13 amino acids. Germline-derived CDR1 and CDR2 are DFQATT and SNEGSKA (reference sequence). Trimming left V 2 bases short and J 1 base short, with 8 bases between. The CDR3 is CSARSAGNTEAFF. CDR3 nucleotides: TGCAGTGCTAGATCGGCGGGGAACACTGAAGCTTTCTTT.